Listed below are T cell receptor beta chains from one sample, sequenced in a study of T cells in tumors after PD-1 blockade. Method: immunoSEQ multiplex PCR; TCRdb's copy keeps in-frame clones and lacks some. The sample lists 60,000 to 65,000 clones, around two thirds occurring once. The sequencing here drew on PBMCs, taken after anti-PD-1 treatment. These receptors were obtained from a human donor with basal cell carcinoma. The CDR3 runs from the conserved cysteine through the conserved F or W. Each record gives: V gene, J gene, D gene, CDR3 protein. D genes are given only for firm matches.

V: TRBV6-5
J: TRBJ1-2
D: NA
CDR3: CASSYAGSLGYTF

V: TRBV5-1
J: TRBJ2-3
D: TRBD2
CDR3: CASRKRGDSPGTDTQYF

V: TRBV7-8
J: TRBJ2-1
D: NA
CDR3: CASSLSPSAMNEQFF

V: TRBV7-9
J: TRBJ2-1
D: NA
CDR3: CASSHSEFSYNEQFF

V: TRBV27
J: TRBJ2-2
D: NA
CDR3: CASSSLGTGELFF

V: TRBV7-9
J: TRBJ1-4
D: TRBD1
CDR3: CASSSQGEREKLFF

V: TRBV21-1
J: TRBJ2-2
D: NA
CDR3: CASSRITDSGNTGELFF

V: TRBV7-6
J: TRBJ2-2
D: NA
CDR3: CASSLAGGNTGELFF

V: TRBV30
J: TRBJ1-2
D: NA
CDR3: CAWNLNRVRYTF

V: TRBV7-2
J: TRBJ2-1
D: NA
CDR3: CASSLFAGGISSYNEQFF

V: TRBV7-9
J: TRBJ1-5
D: NA
CDR3: CASSLMGQPQHF

V: TRBV7-2
J: TRBJ1-5
D: NA
CDR3: CASSLRQENQPQHF

V: TRBV10-3
J: TRBJ1-3
D: NA
CDR3: CAISEQRQYVSGNTIYF

V: TRBV12-3/TRBV12-4
J: TRBJ1-5
D: NA
CDR3: CASSRGDQPQHF

V: TRBV6-5
J: TRBJ1-5
D: NA
CDR3: CASHRDSNQPQHF

V: TRBV2
J: TRBJ1-5
D: NA
CDR3: CASSGDLNQPQHF

V: TRBV6-1
J: TRBJ1-1
D: TRBD1
CDR3: CASSEFRGPMNTEAFF

V: TRBV6-5
J: TRBJ1-1
D: TRBD1
CDR3: CASSYTQGAGTEAFF

V: TRBV5-1
J: TRBJ2-1
D: NA
CDR3: CASSRAGQYNEQFF

V: TRBV18
J: TRBJ1-2
D: NA
CDR3: CASSPPRGEGYGYTF

V: TRBV6-5
J: TRBJ2-3
D: NA
CDR3: CASSLDTWTDTQYF

V: TRBV7-8
J: TRBJ1-2
D: NA
CDR3: CASSSQSQRGYTF

V: TRBV7-6
J: TRBJ2-2
D: TRBD2
CDR3: CASSSRTSGVDTGELFF

V: TRBV5-4
J: TRBJ1-1
D: TRBD1
CDR3: CASSPGQDTEAFF

V: TRBV30
J: TRBJ2-5
D: NA
CDR3: CAWSVSGRETQYF

V: TRBV7-9
J: TRBJ2-2
D: NA
CDR3: CASSLTTGELFF

V: TRBV27
J: TRBJ1-5
D: TRBD1
CDR3: CASSYRMTGGEPQHF

V: TRBV2
J: TRBJ2-7
D: NA
CDR3: CASGSHRGGYEQYF

V: TRBV30
J: TRBJ2-2
D: NA
CDR3: CAWSTGTLNTGELFF

V: TRBV30
J: TRBJ1-1
D: NA
CDR3: CAWSVGQGLNTEAFF

V: TRBV10-3
J: TRBJ2-3
D: TRBD2
CDR3: CAISESRLAGETDTQYF

V: TRBV5-1
J: TRBJ2-6
D: NA
CDR3: CASSLGDFSGANVLTF

V: TRBV5-5
J: TRBJ2-7
D: NA
CDR3: CASSLRASTYEQYF

V: TRBV30
J: TRBJ1-5
D: TRBD1
CDR3: CAWSFGTGGNQPQHF

V: TRBV27
J: TRBJ2-7
D: NA
CDR3: CASTQPKRRTYEQYF

V: TRBV5-4
J: TRBJ2-3
D: NA
CDR3: CASSLVTGGGTDTQYF

V: TRBV10-3
J: TRBJ2-2
D: NA
CDR3: CAISESLSGELFF

V: TRBV20-1
J: TRBJ1-2
D: NA
CDR3: CSASEDYGYTF